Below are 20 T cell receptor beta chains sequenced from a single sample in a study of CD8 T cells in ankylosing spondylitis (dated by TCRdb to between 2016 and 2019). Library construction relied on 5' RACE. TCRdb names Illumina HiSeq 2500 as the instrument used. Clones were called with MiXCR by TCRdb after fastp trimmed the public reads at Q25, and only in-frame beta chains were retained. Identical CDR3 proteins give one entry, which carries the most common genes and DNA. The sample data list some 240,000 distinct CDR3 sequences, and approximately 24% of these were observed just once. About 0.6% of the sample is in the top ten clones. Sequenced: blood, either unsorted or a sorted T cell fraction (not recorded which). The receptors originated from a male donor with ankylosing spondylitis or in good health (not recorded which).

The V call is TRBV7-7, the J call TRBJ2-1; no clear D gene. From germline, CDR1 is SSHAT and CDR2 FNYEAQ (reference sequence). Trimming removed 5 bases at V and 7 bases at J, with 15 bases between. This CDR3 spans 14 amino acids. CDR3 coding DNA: TGTGCCAGCAGCCCGGCGAAACTCGGGAATGAGCAGTTCTTC. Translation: CASSPAKLGNEQFF.

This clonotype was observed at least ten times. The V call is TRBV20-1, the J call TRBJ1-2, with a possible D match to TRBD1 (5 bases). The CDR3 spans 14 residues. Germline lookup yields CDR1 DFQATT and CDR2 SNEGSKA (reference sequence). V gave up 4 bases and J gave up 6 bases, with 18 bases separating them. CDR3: CSAIINAGGDGYTF. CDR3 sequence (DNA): TGCAGTGCTATAATAAACGCTGGGGGAGATGGCTACACCTTC.

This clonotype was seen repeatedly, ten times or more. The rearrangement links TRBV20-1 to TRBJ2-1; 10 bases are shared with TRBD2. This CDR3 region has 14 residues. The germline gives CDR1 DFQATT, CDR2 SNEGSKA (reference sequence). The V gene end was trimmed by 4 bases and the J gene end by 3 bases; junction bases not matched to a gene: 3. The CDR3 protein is CSAIRTSGYNEQFF. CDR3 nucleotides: TGCAGTGCTATACGGACTAGCGGCTACAATGAGCAGTTCTTC.

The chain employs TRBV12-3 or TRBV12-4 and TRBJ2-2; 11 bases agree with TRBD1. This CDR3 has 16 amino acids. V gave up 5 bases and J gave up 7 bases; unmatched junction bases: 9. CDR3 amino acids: CASSPTGQGAGGELFF. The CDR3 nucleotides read TGTGCCAGCAGTCCCACAGGACAGGGGGCGGGCGGGGAGCTGTTTTTT.

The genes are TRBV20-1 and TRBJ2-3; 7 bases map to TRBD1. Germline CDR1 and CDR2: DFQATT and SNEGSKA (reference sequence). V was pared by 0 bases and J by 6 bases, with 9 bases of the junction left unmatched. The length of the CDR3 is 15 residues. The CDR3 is CSARDHVRGSDTQYF. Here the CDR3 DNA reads TGCAGTGCTAGAGATCATGTCAGGGGGTCGGATACGCAGTATTTT.

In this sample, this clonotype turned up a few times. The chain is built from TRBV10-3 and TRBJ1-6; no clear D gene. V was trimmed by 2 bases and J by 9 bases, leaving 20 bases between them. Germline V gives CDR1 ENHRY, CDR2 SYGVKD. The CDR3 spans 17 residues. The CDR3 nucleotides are TGTGCCATCAGTGAGGGAAATTTGGGTGGTCTAGTTTCACCCCTCCACTTT. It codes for CAISEGNLGGLVSPLHF.

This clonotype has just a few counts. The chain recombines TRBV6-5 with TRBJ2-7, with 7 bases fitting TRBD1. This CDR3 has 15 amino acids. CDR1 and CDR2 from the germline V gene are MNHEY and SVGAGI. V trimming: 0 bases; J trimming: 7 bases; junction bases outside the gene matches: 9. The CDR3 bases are TGTGCCAGCAGTTACTCGCTTACAGGGGTGGGGGAGCAGTACTTC. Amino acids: CASSYSLTGVGEQYF.

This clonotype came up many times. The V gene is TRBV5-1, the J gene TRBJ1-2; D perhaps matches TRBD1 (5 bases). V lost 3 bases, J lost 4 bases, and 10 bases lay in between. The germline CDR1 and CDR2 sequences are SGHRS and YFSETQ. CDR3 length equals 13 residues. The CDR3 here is CASSSTAAYGYTF. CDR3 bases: TGCGCCAGCAGCTCGACAGCGGCCTATGGCTACACCTTC.

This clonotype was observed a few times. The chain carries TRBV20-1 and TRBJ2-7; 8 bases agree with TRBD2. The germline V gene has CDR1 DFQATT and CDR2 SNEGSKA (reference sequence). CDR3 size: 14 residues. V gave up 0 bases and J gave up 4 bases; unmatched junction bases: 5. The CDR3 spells CSARDGQRGYEQYF. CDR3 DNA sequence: TGCAGTGCTAGAGATGGCCAGCGGGGGTACGAGCAGTACTTC.

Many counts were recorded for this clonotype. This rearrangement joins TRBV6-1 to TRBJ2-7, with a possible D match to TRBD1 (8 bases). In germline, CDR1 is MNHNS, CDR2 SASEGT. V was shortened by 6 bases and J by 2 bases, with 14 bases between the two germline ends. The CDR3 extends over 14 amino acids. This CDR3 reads CASRLTGGAYEQYF. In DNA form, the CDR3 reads TGTGCCAGCAGGCTAACAGGGGGGGCCTACGAGCAGTACTTC.

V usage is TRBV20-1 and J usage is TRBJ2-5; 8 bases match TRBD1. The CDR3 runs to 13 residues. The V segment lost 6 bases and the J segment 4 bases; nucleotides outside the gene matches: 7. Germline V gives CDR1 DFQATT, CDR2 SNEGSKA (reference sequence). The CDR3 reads CSARTGNGETQYF. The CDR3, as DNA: TGCAGTGCCAGGACAGGGAACGGAGAGACCCAGTACTTC.

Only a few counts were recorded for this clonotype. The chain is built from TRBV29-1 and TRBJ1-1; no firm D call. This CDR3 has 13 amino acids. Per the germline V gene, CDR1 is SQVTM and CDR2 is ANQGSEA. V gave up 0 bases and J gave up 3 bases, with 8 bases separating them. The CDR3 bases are TGCAGCGTTGAAGAGCAGCCTTACACTGAAGCTTTCTTT. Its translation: CSVEEQPYTEAFF.

The CDR3 bases are TGCAGTGCTCGAGGACTAGCGGGGGGATCCTACAATGAGCAGTTCTTC. Encoded protein: CSARGLAGGSYNEQFF. This chain uses TRBV20-1 with TRBJ2-1; 14 bases line up with TRBD2. The CDR3 runs to 16 residues. With V trimmed by 5 bases and J by 1 base, 4 bases remained unmatched. CDR1 is DFQATT and CDR2 is SNEGSKA in the germline V gene (reference sequence).

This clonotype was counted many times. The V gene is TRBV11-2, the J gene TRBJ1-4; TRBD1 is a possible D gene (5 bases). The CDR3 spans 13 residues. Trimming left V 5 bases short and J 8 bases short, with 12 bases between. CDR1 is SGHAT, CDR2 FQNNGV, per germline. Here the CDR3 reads CASSLWTLEKLFF. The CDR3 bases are TGTGCCAGCAGCCTGTGGACACTGGAAAAACTGTTTTTT.

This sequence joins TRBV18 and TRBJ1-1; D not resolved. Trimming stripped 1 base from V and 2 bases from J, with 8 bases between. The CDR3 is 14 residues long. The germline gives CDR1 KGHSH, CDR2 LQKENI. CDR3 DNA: TGTGCCAGCTCACCACAGAGACTAAACACTGAAGCTTTCTTT. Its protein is CASSPQRLNTEAFF.

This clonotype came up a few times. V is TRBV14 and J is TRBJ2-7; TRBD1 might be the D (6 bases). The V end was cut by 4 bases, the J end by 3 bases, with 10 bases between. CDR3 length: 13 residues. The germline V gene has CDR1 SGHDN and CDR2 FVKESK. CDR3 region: CASSLQGGYEQYF. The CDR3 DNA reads TGTGCCAGCAGCCTGCAAGGGGGCTACGAGCAGTACTTC.

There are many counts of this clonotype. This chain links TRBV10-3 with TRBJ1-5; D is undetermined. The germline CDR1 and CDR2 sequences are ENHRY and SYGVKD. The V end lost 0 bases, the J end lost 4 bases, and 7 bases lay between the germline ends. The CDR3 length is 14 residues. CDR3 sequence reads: CAISESEVNQPQHF. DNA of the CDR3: TGTGCCATCAGTGAGTCGGAGGTGAATCAGCCCCAGCATTTT.

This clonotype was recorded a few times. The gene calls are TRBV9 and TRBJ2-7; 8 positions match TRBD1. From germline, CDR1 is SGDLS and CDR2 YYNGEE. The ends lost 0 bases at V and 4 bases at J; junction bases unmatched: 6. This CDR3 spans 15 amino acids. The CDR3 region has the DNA TGTGCCAGCAGCGTAGAGGGGACAGGAGGGTACGAGCAGTACTTC. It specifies CASSVEGTGGYEQYF.

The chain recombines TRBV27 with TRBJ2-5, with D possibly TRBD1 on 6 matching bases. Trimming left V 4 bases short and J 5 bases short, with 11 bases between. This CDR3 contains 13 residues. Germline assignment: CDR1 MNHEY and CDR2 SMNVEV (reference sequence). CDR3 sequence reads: CASSWQGQETQYF. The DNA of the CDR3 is TGTGCCAGCAGTTGGCAGGGGCAGGAGACCCAGTACTTC.

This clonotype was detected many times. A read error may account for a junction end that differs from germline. The DNA for the CDR3 is TGCAGTGCTAGCCCGTCCGGGACAGCCTTATTT. Its protein product is CSASPSGTALF. The chain links TRBV20-1 to TRBJ1-5, with 7 bases that match TRBD1. The V gene's germline CDR1 is DFQATT and CDR2 SNEGSKA (reference sequence). The CDR3 loop spans 11 amino acids.